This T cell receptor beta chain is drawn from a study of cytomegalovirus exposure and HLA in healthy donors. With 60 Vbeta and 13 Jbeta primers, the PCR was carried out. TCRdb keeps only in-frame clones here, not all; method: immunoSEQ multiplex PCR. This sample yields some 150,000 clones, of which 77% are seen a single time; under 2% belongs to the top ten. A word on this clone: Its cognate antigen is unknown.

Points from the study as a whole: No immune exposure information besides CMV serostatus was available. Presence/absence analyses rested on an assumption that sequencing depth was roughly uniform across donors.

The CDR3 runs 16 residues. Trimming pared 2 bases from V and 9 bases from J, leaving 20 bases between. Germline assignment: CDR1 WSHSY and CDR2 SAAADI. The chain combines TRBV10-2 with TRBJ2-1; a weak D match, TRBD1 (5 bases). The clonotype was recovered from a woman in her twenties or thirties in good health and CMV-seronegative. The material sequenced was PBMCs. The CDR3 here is CASSEPQGLVRLEQFF. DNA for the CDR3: TGCGCCAGCAGTGAGCCCCAGGGCCTGGTGAGGCTTGAGCAGTTCTTC.